This passage covers 9 T cell receptor beta chains from one sample sequenced in a study of T cell repertoires in cytomegalovirus infection. MiXCR was run by TCRdb on the reads, yielding one entry per CDR3 protein. The table includes fewer than 1,000,000 distinct CDR3 sequences, approximately 31% detected once. The antigens these receptors bind are not known. The sequencing here drew on cultured CD8+ T cells from PBMCs, taken from culture after CMV antigen stimulation. These receptors were collected from a human donor in good health (CMV status not recorded). Some clones in this sample may be carry-over from other donors' samples.

V and J are TRBV19 and TRBJ2-1, with 10 bases lining up with TRBD2. V lost 3 bases, J lost 1 base, and 9 bases stayed unmatched. The CDR3 is 18 amino acids. Germline-derived CDR1 and CDR2 are LNHDA and SQIVND (reference sequence). The CDR3 reads CASSMSWLAGASYNEQFF. The CDR3 DNA sequence: TGTGCCAGTAGTATGTCGTGGCTAGCGGGGGCATCCTACAATGAGCAGTTCTTC.

This clonotype occurred many times. Written as DNA, the CDR3 is TGTGCCAGTAGTATCTTACCCACAGATACGCAGTATTTT. Amino acid sequence: CASSILPTDTQYF. This chain links TRBV19 with TRBJ2-3; D is uncertain. This CDR3 comprises 13 residues. Trimming took off 3 bases at V and 2 bases at J, with 6 bases between the two ends. Germline-derived CDR1 and CDR2 are LNHDA and SQIVND (reference sequence).

The V and J genes are TRBV7-9 and TRBJ2-2; TRBD1 aligns across 7 bases. This CDR3 has 12 residues. CDR1 and CDR2 (germline): SEHNR, FQNEAQ (reference sequence). The CDR3 region is CMGQINTGELFF. The CDR3 DNA follows: TGTATGGGACAGATAAACACCGGGGAGCTGTTTTTT.

This clonotype was seen many times. This rearrangement joins TRBV12-3 or TRBV12-4 to TRBJ1-1; 7 nucleotides match TRBD1. The CDR3 runs to 13 residues. With V trimmed by 6 bases and J by 1 base, 2 bases remained unmatched. The CDR3 protein is CASRTGWNTEAFF. CDR3 DNA sequence: TGTGCCAGCAGGACAGGGTGGAACACTGAAGCTTTCTTT.

This sequence joins TRBV5-6 and TRBJ2-2; no firm D call. The germline V and J ends were trimmed by 8 bases and 3 bases, with 8 bases remaining between them. The length of the CDR3 is 12 residues. Germline V gives CDR1 SGHDT, CDR2 YYEEEE. The CDR3 protein is CASQEDTGELFF. The CDR3 bases are TGTGCCAGTCAAGAGGACACCGGGGAGCTGTTTTTT. Filled out from reference TRBV5-6 and TRBJ2-2, the complete variable domain reads DAGVTQSPTHLIKTRGQQVTLRCSPKSGHDTVSWYQQALGQGPQFIFQYYEEEERQRGNFPDRFSGHQFPNYSSELNVNALLLGDSALYLCASQEDTGELFFGEGSRLTVL.

For this clonotype: Relative to the germline gene, one junction end is altered; a read error may explain this. The chain links TRBV12-3 or TRBV12-4 to TRBJ1-4, with D tentatively TRBD1 (6 bases). The CDR3 totals 14 residues. The CDR3 here is CASVKGGGDEKQFF. The DNA for the CDR3 is TGTGCCAGCGTGAAAGGGGGGGGGGATGAAAAACAGTTTTTT.

This clonotype was recorded a few times. V gene TRBV4-1 combines with J gene TRBJ2-5; D possibly corresponds to TRBD1 (6 bases). V lost 4 bases, J lost 5 bases, and 20 bases lay in between. This CDR3 spans 16 amino acids. CDR1 and CDR2 from the germline V gene are MGHRA and YSYEKL. The CDR3 region is CASSREGHSFGETQYF. The CDR3 DNA follows: TGCGCCAGCAGCCGAGAGGGACACTCCTTCGGGGAGACCCAGTACTTC.

The rearrangement links TRBV2 to TRBJ1-3; D ambiguous. In germline, CDR1 is SNHLY, CDR2 FYNNEI. V gave up 4 bases and J gave up 4 bases, with 17 bases separating them. This CDR3 has 16 amino acids. The CDR3 sequence: CASSGGVPGYGNTIYF. CDR3 DNA: TGTGCCAGCAGTGGAGGAGTGCCCGGGTACGGAAACACCATATATTTT.

The chain employs TRBV2 and TRBJ2-5; D is ambiguous. V was pared by 4 bases and J by 5 bases, with 11 bases between. CDR3 length: 13 amino acids. Per germline, CDR1 SNHLY and CDR2 FYNNEI. This CDR3 is CASSAGPTETQYF. Written as DNA, the CDR3 is TGTGCCAGCAGTGCGGGTCCCACGGAGACCCAGTACTTC.